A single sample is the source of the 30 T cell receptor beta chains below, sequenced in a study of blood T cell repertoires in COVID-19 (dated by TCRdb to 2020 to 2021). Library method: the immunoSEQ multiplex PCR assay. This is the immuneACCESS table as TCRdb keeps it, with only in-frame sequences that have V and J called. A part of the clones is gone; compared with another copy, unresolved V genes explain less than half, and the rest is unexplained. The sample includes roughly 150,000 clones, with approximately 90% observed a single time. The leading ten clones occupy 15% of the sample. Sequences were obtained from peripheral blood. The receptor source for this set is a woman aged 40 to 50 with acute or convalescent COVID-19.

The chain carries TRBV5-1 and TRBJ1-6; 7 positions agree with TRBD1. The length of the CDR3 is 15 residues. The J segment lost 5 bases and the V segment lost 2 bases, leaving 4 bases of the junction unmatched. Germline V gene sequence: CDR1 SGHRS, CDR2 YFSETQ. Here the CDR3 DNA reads TGCGCCAGCAGCTTAGGGACAGTCAATAATTCACCCCTCCACTTT. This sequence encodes CASSLGTVNNSPLHF.

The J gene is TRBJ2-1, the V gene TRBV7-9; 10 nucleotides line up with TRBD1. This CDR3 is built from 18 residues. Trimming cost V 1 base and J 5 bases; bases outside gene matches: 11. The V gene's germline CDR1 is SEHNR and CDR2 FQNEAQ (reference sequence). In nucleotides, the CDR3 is TGTGCCAGCAGCTTAGTCTATCTGGGACAGGGGTCCCACAATGAGCAGTTCTTC. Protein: CASSLVYLGQGSHNEQFF.

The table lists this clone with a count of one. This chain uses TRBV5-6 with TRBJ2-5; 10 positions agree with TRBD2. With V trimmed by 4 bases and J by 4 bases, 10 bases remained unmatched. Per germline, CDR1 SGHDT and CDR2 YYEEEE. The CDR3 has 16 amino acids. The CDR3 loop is CASSAEVGLATETQYF. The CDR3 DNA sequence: TGTGCCAGCAGCGCGGAGGTGGGACTAGCGACAGAGACCCAGTACTTC. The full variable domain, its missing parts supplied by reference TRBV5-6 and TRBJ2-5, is DAGVTQSPTHLIKTRGQQVTLRCSPKSGHDTVSWYQQALGQGPQFIFQYYEEEERQRGNFPDRFSGHQFPNYSSELNVNALLLGDSALYLCASSAEVGLATETQYFGPGTRLLVL.

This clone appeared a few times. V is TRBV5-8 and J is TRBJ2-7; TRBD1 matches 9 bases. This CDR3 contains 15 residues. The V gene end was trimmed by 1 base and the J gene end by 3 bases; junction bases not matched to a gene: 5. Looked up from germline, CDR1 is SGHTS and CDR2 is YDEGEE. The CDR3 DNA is TGTGCCAGCAGCTTGATTCAGGGACAGGGCTACGAGCAGTACTTC. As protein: CASSLIQGQGYEQYF.

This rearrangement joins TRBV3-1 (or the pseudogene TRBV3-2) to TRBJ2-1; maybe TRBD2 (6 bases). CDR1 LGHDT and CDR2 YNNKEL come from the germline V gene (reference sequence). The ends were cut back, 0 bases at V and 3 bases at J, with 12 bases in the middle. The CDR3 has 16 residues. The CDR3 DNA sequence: TGTGCCAGCAGCCAAGATTTCGGGACTCGCTACAATGAGCAGTTCTTC. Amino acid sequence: CASSQDFGTRYNEQFF.

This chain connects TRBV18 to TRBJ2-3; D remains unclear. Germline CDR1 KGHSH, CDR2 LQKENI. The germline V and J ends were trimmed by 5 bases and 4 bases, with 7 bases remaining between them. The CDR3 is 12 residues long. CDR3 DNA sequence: TGTGCCAGCTCAACAATGGCAGATACGCAGTATTTT. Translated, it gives CASSTMADTQYF.

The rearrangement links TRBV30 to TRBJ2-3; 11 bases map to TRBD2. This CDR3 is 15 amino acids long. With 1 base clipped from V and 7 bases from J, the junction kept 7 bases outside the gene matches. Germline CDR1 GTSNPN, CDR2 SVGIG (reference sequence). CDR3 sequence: CAWSGPTSGRNTQYF. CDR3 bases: TGTGCCTGGAGTGGCCCTACTAGCGGGAGAAATACGCAGTATTTT.

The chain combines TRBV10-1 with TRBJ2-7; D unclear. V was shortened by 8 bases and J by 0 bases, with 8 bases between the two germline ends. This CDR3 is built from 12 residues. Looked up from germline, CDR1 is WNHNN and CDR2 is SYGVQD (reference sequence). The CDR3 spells CASPKNSYEQYF. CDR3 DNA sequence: TGCGCCAGCCCTAAAAACTCCTACGAGCAGTACTTC.

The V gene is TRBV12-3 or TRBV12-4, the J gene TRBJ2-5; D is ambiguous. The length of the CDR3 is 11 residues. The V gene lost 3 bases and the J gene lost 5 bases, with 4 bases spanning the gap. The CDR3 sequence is CASSFRETQYF. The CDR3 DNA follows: TGTGCCAGCAGTTTTCGGGAGACCCAGTACTTC.

Here the CDR3 DNA reads TGCAGCGTTGAAGAAGGGGCAGAGACCCAGTACTTC. This gives the protein CSVEEGAETQYF. The rearrangement joins TRBV29-1 to TRBJ2-5, with D possibly TRBD1 on 5 matching bases. The germline V and J ends were trimmed by 0 bases and 4 bases, with 6 bases remaining between them. Germline V gene sequence: CDR1 SQVTM, CDR2 ANQGSEA. This CDR3 is 12 amino acids long. Using reference TRBV29-1 and TRBJ2-5 for the parts outside the CDR3, the full variable domain is SAVISQKPSRDICQRGTSLTIQCQVDSQVTMMFWYRQQPGQSLTLIATANQGSEATYESGFVIDKFPISRPNLTFSTLTVSNMSPEDSSIYLCSVEEGAETQYFGPGTRLLVL.

The CDR3 nucleotides read TGCGCCAGCAGCTTGGTAGGAGGGGGCCAGACTGAAGCTTTCTTT. Translated: CASSLVGGGQTEAFF. V gene TRBV5-1 combines with J gene TRBJ1-1; 7 bases match TRBD1. Trimming cost V 0 bases and J 5 bases; bases outside gene matches: 7. The germline gives CDR1 SGHRS, CDR2 YFSETQ. This CDR3 is built from 15 residues.

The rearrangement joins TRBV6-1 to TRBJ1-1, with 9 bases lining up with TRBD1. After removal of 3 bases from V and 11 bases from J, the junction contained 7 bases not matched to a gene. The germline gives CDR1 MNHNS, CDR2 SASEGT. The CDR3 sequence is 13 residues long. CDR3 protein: CASSDRDREEAFF. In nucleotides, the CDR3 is TGTGCCAGCAGTGATAGGGACAGGGAAGAGGCTTTCTTT.

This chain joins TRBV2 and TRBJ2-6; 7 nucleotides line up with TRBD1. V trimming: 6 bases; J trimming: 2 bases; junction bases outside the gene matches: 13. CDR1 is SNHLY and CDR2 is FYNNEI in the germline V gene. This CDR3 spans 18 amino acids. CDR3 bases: TGTGCCAGCAGCGAAAGGACAGGTTTACGACCTGGGGCCAACGTCCTGACTTTC. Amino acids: CASSERTGLRPGANVLTF.

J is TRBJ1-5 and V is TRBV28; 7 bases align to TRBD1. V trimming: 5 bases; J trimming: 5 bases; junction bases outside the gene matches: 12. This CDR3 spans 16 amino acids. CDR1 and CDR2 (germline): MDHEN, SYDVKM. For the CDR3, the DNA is TGTGCCAGCAGTCCCGGGGACAGTAGAACAGATCAGCCCCAGCATTTT. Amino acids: CASSPGDSRTDQPQHF.

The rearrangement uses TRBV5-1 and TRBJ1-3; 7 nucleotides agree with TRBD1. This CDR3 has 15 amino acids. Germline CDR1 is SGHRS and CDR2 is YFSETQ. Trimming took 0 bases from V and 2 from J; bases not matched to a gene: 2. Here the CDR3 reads CASSLERGPGNTIYF. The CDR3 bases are TGCGCCAGCAGCTTGGAGAGGGGGCCTGGAAACACCATATATTTT.

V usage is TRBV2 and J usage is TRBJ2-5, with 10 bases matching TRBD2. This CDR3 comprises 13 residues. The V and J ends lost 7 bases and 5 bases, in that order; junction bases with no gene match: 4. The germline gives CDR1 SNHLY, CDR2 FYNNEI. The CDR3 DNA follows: TGTGCCAGCACCGGGACTAGCGCGGAGACCCAGTACTTC. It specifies CASTGTSAETQYF.

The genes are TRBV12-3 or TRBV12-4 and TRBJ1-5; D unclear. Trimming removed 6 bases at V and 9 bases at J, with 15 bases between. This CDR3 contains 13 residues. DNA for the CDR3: TGTGCCAGCAGCTCAAACGGGTGGCGGCCCCAGCATTTT. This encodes CASSSNGWRPQHF.

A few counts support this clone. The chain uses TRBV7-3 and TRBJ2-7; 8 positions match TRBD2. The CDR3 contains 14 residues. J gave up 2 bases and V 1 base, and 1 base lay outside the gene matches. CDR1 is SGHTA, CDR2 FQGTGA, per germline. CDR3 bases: TGTGCCAGCAGCTTAAAGCGGGGGCCCTACGAGCAGTACTTC. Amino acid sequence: CASSLKRGPYEQYF.

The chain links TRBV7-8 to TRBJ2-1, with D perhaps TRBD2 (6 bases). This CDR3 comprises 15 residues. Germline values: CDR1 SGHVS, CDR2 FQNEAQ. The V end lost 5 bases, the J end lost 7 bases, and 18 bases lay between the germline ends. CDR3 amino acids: CASSGPVPAGNEQFF. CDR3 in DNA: TGTGCCAGCAGCGGGCCAGTCCCCGCGGGAAATGAGCAGTTCTTC.

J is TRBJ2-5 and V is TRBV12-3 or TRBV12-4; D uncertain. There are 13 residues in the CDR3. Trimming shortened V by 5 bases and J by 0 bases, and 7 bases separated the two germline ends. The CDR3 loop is CASSESDQETQYF. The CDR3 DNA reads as TGTGCCAGCAGTGAGTCTGACCAAGAGACCCAGTACTTC.

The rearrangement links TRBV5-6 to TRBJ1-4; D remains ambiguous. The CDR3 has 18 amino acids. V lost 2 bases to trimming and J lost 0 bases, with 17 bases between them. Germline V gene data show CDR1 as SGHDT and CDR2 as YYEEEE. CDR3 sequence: CASSFFHASGATNEKLFF. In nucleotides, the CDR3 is TGTGCCAGCAGCTTTTTTCATGCTAGCGGGGCAACTAATGAAAAACTGTTTTTT. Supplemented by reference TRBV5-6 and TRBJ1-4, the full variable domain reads DAGVTQSPTHLIKTRGQQVTLRCSPKSGHDTVSWYQQALGQGPQFIFQYYEEEERQRGNFPDRFSGHQFPNYSSELNVNALLLGDSALYLCASSFFHASGATNEKLFFGSGTQLSVL.

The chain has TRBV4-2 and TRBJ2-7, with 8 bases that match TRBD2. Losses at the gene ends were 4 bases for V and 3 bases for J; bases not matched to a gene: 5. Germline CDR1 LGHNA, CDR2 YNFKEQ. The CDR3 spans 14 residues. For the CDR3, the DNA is TGTGCCAGCAGCCCCCCCGGGGGGGACTACGAGCAGTACTTC. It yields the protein CASSPPGGDYEQYF.

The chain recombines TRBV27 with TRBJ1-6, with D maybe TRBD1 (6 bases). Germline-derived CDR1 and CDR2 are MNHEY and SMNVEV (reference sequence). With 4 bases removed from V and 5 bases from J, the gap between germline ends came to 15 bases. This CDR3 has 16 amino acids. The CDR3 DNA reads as TGTGCCAGCAGTTCGCCGGGACAATTGCATAATTCACCCCTCCACTTT. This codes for CASSSPGQLHNSPLHF.

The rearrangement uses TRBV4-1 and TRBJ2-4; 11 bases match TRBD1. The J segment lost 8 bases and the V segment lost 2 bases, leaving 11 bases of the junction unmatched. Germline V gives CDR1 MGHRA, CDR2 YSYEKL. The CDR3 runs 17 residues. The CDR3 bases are TGCGCCAGCAGCCAACAAATAGGAGGACAGGGGGCCTACATTCAGTACTTC. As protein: CASSQQIGGQGAYIQYF.

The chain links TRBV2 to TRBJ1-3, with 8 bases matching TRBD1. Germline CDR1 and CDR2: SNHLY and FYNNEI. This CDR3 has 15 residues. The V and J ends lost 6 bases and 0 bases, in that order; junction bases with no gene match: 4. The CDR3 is CASSRQGFSGNTIYF. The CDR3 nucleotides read TGTGCCAGCAGCCGACAGGGGTTCTCTGGAAACACCATATATTTT.

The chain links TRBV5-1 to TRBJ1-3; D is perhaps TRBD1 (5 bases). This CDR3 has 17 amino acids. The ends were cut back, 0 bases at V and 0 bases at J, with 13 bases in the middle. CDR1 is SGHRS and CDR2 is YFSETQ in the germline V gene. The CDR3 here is CASSLVGGYPSGNTIYF. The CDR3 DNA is TGCGCCAGCAGCTTGGTGGGGGGATACCCCTCTGGAAACACCATATATTTT.

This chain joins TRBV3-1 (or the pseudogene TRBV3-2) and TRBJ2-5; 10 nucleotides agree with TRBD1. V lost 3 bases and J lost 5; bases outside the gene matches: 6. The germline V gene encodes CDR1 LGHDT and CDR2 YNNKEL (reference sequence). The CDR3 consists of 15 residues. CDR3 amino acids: CASSHGTGETETQYF. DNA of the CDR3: TGTGCCAGCAGCCATGGGACAGGGGAGACGGAGACCCAGTACTTC.

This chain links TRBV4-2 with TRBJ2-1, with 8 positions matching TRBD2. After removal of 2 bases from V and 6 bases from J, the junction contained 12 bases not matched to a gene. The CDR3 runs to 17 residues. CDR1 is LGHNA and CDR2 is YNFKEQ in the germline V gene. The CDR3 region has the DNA TGTGCCAGCAGCCAATCGTTGACTAGCGCTAATCTCAATGAGCAGTTCTTC. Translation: CASSQSLTSANLNEQFF.

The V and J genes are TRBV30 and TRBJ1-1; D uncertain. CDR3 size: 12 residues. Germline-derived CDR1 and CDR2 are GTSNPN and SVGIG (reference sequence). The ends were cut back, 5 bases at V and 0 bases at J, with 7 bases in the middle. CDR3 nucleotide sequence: TGTGCCTGGGAAACAGTGAACACTGAAGCTTTCTTT. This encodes CAWETVNTEAFF. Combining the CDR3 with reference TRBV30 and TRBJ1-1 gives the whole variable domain SQTIHQWPATLVQPVGSPLSLECTVEGTSNPNLYWYRQAAGRGLQLLFYSVGIGQISSEVPQNLSASRPQDRQFILSSKKLLLSDSGFYLCAWETVNTEAFFGQGTRLTVV.

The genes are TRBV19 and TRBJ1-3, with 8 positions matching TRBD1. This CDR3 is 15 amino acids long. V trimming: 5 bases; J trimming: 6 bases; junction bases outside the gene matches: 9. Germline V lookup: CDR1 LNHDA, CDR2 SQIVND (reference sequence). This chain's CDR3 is CASSDGQGVVNTIYF. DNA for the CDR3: TGTGCCAGTAGTGACGGACAGGGCGTCGTAAACACCATATATTTT.